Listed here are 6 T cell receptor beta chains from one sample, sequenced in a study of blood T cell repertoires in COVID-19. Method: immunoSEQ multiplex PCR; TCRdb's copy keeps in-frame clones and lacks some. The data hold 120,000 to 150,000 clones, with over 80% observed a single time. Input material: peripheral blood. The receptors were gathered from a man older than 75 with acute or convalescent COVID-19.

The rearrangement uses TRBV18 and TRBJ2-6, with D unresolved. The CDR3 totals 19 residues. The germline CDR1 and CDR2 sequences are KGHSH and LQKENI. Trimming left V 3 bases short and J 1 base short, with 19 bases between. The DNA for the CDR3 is TGTGCCAGCTCACCCTGGTCAGCCAGGTCCGCATCTGGGGCCAACGTCCTGACTTTC. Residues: CASSPWSARSASGANVLTF.

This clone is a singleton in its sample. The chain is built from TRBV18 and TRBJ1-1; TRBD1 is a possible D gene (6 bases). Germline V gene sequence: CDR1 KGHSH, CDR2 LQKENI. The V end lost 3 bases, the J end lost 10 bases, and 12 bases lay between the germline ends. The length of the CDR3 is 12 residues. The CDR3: CASSPTGDGAFF. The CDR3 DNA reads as TGTGCCAGCTCACCGACAGGAGACGGAGCTTTCTTT.

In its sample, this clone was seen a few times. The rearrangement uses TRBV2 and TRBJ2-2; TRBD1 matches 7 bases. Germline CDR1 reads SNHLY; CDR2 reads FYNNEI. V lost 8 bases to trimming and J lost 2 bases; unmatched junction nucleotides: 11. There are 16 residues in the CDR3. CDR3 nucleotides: TGTGCCAGCCGGGCGGACGGGACAGCTAACACCGGGGAGCTGTTTTTT. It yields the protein CASRADGTANTGELFF.

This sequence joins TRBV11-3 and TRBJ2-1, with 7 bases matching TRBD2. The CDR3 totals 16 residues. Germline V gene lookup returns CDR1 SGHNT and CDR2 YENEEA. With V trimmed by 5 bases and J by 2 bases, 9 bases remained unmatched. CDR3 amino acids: CASSPTWGGPYNEQFF. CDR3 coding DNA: TGTGCCAGCAGCCCGACCTGGGGGGGACCCTACAATGAGCAGTTCTTC. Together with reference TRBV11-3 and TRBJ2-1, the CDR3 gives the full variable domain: EAGVVQSPRYKIIEKKQPVAFWCNPISGHNTLYWYLQNLGQGPELLIRYENEEAVDDSQLPKDRFSAERLKGVDSTLKIQPAELGDSAVYLCASSPTWGGPYNEQFFGPGTRLTVL.

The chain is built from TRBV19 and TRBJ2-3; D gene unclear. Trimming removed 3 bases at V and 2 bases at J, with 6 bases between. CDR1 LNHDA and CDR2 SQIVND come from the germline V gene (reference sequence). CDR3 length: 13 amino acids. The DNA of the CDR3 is TGTGCCAGTAGTATCCCCCACACAGATACGCAGTATTTT. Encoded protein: CASSIPHTDTQYF. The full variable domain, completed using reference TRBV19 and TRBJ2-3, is DGGITQSPKYLFRKEGQNVTLSCEQNLNHDAMYWYRQDPGQGLRLIYYSQIVNDFQKGDIAEGYSVSREKKESFPLTVTSAQKNPTAFYLCASSIPHTDTQYFGPGTRLTVL.

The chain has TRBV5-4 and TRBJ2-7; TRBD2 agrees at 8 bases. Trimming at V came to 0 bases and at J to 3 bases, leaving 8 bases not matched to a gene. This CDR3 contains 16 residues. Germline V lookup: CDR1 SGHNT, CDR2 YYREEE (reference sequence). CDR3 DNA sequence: TGTGCCAGCAGCTTGGGGGGGTTAGCGGGGAGCTACGAGCAGTACTTC. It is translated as CASSLGGLAGSYEQYF.